These T cell receptor beta chains were read from a single sample in a study of cytomegalovirus exposure and HLA in healthy donors. Assay used: immunoSEQ multiplex PCR; TCRdb lists only in-frame clones, some missing. Of fewer than 200,000 clones detected, about 86% appear once; the ten largest clones hold 2% to 2.5%. The sample was PBMCs. The receptor set was obtained from a woman between 18 and 29 years old in good health and CMV-seronegative. CDR3s include the opening cysteine and the closing phenylalanine or tryptophan. The order of the fields is V gene, J gene, clone size, D gene, CDR3 protein, CDR3 DNA. A D gene is named only where the DNA matches it firmly. Rows may omit the clone size; those that give it use once, few, many or a size class.

v_gene: TRBV2; j_gene: TRBJ2-5; abundance: NA; d_gene: TRBD2; CDR3aa: CASNSPPAGLEETQYF; CDR3nt: TGTGCCAGCAATTCCCCCCCAGCGGGACTAGAGGAGACCCAGTACTTC
v_gene: TRBV19; j_gene: TRBJ2-7; abundance: NA; d_gene: TRBD1; CDR3aa: CASSIDEGTGYYEQYF; CDR3nt: TGTGCCAGTAGTATTGACGAGGGGACAGGGTACTACGAGCAGTACTTC
v_gene: TRBV4-1; j_gene: TRBJ1-5; abundance: NA; d_gene: TRBD1; CDR3aa: CASSRDRGNQPQHF; CDR3nt: TGCGCCAGCAGCCGAGACAGGGGCAATCAGCCCCAGCATTTT
v_gene: TRBV18; j_gene: TRBJ1-3; abundance: NA; d_gene: NA; CDR3aa: CASSPPGRYRNTIYF; CDR3nt: TGTGCCAGCTCACCACCGGGCAGATATCGAAACACCATATATTTT
v_gene: TRBV2; j_gene: TRBJ2-7; abundance: medium-sized; d_gene: TRBD2; CDR3aa: CASKGGTSGPEQYF; CDR3nt: TGTGCCAGCAAAGGGGGGACTAGCGGCCCCGAGCAGTACTTC
v_gene: TRBV30; j_gene: TRBJ2-5; abundance: NA; d_gene: TRBD1; CDR3aa: CAWSVLLGQGKETQYF; CDR3nt: TGTGCCTGGAGTGTACTCCTCGGACAGGGGAAAGAGACCCAGTACTTC
v_gene: TRBV2; j_gene: TRBJ1-3; abundance: NA; d_gene: NA; CDR3aa: CASSAKRGVRGSGNTIYF; CDR3nt: TGTGCCAGCAGCGCCAAACGAGGCGTTAGGGGGTCTGGAAACACCATATATTTT
v_gene: TRBV4-1; j_gene: TRBJ1-4; abundance: NA; d_gene: TRBD1; CDR3aa: CASSQDPTTTGKLFF; CDR3nt: TGCGCCAGCAGCCAAGACCCGACTACGACAGGGAAACTGTTTTTT
v_gene: TRBV30; j_gene: TRBJ2-7; abundance: NA; d_gene: NA; CDR3aa: CAWRPQGGRVAYEQYF; CDR3nt: TGTGCCTGGAGGCCCCAAGGGGGGAGGGTAGCCTACGAGCAGTACTTC
v_gene: TRBV6-5; j_gene: TRBJ1-2; abundance: NA; d_gene: NA; CDR3aa: CASSYWGQPANYGYTF; CDR3nt: TGTGCCAGCAGTTACTGGGGACAACCAGCTAACTATGGCTACACCTTC
v_gene: TRBV29-1; j_gene: TRBJ1-2; abundance: NA; d_gene: NA; CDR3aa: CSVEEFGGGYGYTF; CDR3nt: TGCAGCGTTGAAGAATTTGGGGGAGGTTATGGCTACACCTTC
v_gene: TRBV7-2; j_gene: TRBJ1-2; abundance: once; d_gene: NA; CDR3aa: CASSSNILQNSKGYTF; CDR3nt: TGTGCCAGCAGCTCCAATATATTACAGAATTCCAAGGGCTACACCTTC
v_gene: TRBV12-5; j_gene: TRBJ2-3; abundance: NA; d_gene: NA; CDR3aa: CASGLVLSSLTDTQYF; CDR3nt: TGTGCTAGTGGTTTGGTACTATCTAGCCTGACAGATACGCAGTATTTT
v_gene: TRBV6-6; j_gene: TRBJ2-3; abundance: NA; d_gene: TRBD1; CDR3aa: CASSYWDRYTDTQYF; CDR3nt: TGTGCCAGCAGTTATTGGGACAGGTACACAGATACGCAGTATTTT
v_gene: TRBV5-1; j_gene: TRBJ2-1; abundance: once; d_gene: NA; CDR3aa: CASSPGRGGTYNEQFF; CDR3nt: TGCGCCAGCAGCCCGGGGAGGGGGGGCACGTACAATGAGCAGTTCTTC
v_gene: TRBV30; j_gene: TRBJ1-2; abundance: few; d_gene: TRBD1; CDR3aa: CAWSGQGAYGYTF; CDR3nt: TGTGCCTGGTCCGGTCAGGGGGCCTATGGCTACACCTTC
v_gene: TRBV4-1; j_gene: TRBJ1-5; abundance: NA; d_gene: TRBD1; CDR3aa: CASSQGALSLRDRGNQPQHF; CDR3nt: TGCGCCAGCAGCCAAGGGGCCTTGTCTCTCCGGGACAGGGGCAATCAGCCCCAGCATTTT
v_gene: TRBV7-2; j_gene: TRBJ2-7; abundance: NA; d_gene: TRBD1; CDR3aa: CASSPLTGGSYEQYF; CDR3nt: TGTGCCAGCAGCCCCCTAACAGGGGGCAGCTACGAGCAGTACTTC
v_gene: TRBV5-6; j_gene: TRBJ2-3; abundance: NA; d_gene: NA; CDR3aa: CASRMGGAVFTDTQYF; CDR3nt: TGTGCCAGCAGAATGGGGGGGGCCGTCTTCACAGATACGCAGTATTTT
v_gene: TRBV29-1; j_gene: TRBJ2-1; abundance: once; d_gene: NA; CDR3aa: CSVEDGNRYEQFF; CDR3nt: TGCAGCGTTGAAGACGGGAATCGATATGAGCAGTTCTTC
v_gene: TRBV6-5; j_gene: TRBJ2-1; abundance: NA; d_gene: TRBD2; CDR3aa: CASSYSNRGGVNEQFF; CDR3nt: TGTGCCAGCAGTTACTCGAACCGCGGGGGGGTGAATGAGCAGTTCTTC
v_gene: TRBV30; j_gene: TRBJ1-5; abundance: NA; d_gene: NA; CDR3aa: CAWSYGDSPQHF; CDR3nt: TGTGCCTGGAGCTACGGAGACAGCCCCCAGCATTTT
v_gene: TRBV7-4; j_gene: TRBJ2-7; abundance: few; d_gene: NA; CDR3aa: CASSTWDFYEQYF; CDR3nt: TGTGCCAGCAGCACATGGGACTTCTACGAGCAGTACTTC
v_gene: TRBV7-2; j_gene: TRBJ1-3; abundance: many; d_gene: TRBD1; CDR3aa: CASSFYRGMGNTIYF; CDR3nt: TGTGCCAGCAGCTTTTACAGGGGAATGGGAAACACCATATATTTT
v_gene: TRBV5-1; j_gene: TRBJ2-1; abundance: NA; d_gene: NA; CDR3aa: CASSLGAGPLSEQFF; CDR3nt: TGCGCCAGCAGCTTGGGGGCGGGGCCGTTGAGTGAGCAGTTCTTC
v_gene: TRBV7-8; j_gene: TRBJ2-1; abundance: NA; d_gene: TRBD1; CDR3aa: CASSPKSGTGVGGEQFF; CDR3nt: TGTGCCAGCAGCCCAAAATCCGGGACAGGGGTAGGCGGTGAGCAGTTCTTC
v_gene: TRBV5-1; j_gene: TRBJ2-1; abundance: NA; d_gene: TRBD2; CDR3aa: CASSLVSRLAGDGMLGEQFF; CDR3nt: TGCGCCAGCAGCTTGGTATCTCGACTAGCGGGAGATGGGATGTTAGGTGAGCAGTTCTTC
v_gene: TRBV29-1; j_gene: TRBJ1-1; abundance: NA; d_gene: NA; CDR3aa: CSVYRETGFGTEAFF; CDR3nt: TGCAGCGTTTATCGAGAAACAGGCTTCGGGACTGAAGCTTTCTTT
v_gene: TRBV5-1; j_gene: TRBJ1-1; abundance: few; d_gene: NA; CDR3aa: CASSSLQASRTEAFF; CDR3nt: TGCGCCAGCAGCTCCTTACAGGCCTCGAGGACTGAAGCTTTCTTT
v_gene: TRBV19; j_gene: TRBJ2-7; abundance: NA; d_gene: TRBD1; CDR3aa: CASRGQGAYEQYF; CDR3nt: TGTGCCAGTAGGGGACAGGGGGCCTACGAGCAGTACTTC
v_gene: TRBV9; j_gene: TRBJ2-1; abundance: NA; d_gene: NA; CDR3aa: CASSVLSIASGEQFF; CDR3nt: TGTGCCAGCAGCGTATTGAGTATTGCGTCGGGAGAGCAGTTCTTC
v_gene: TRBV5-1; j_gene: TRBJ2-7; abundance: NA; d_gene: NA; CDR3aa: CASSEVGRSYEQYF; CDR3nt: TGCGCCAGCAGCGAGGTAGGTCGGTCCTACGAGCAGTACTTC
v_gene: TRBV11-3; j_gene: TRBJ2-1; abundance: NA; d_gene: TRBD2; CDR3aa: CASSLGTSRGDEQFF; CDR3nt: TGTGCCAGCAGCTTGGGGACTAGTCGAGGGGATGAGCAGTTCTTC
v_gene: TRBV2; j_gene: TRBJ1-5; abundance: NA; d_gene: NA; CDR3aa: CASSEWRSRNQPQHF; CDR3nt: TGTGCCAGCAGTGAATGGAGGAGCCGCAATCAGCCCCAGCATTTT
v_gene: TRBV2; j_gene: TRBJ1-4; abundance: NA; d_gene: NA; CDR3aa: CASIVDRRNEKLFF; CDR3nt: TGTGCCAGCATCGTCGACAGAAGAAATGAAAAACTGTTTTTT
v_gene: TRBV27; j_gene: TRBJ2-7; abundance: once; d_gene: NA; CDR3aa: CASSLSGGAVWSEQYF; CDR3nt: TGTGCCAGCAGTTTATCGGGTGGGGCGGTCTGGAGCGAGCAGTACTTC
v_gene: TRBV7-9; j_gene: TRBJ1-2; abundance: once; d_gene: TRBD1; CDR3aa: CASSLATGGPYGYTF; CDR3nt: TGTGCCAGCAGCTTAGCGACAGGGGGGCCCTATGGCTACACCTTC
v_gene: TRBV5-1; j_gene: TRBJ1-2; abundance: NA; d_gene: TRBD1; CDR3aa: CASSPTGGGGYTF; CDR3nt: TGCGCCAGCAGCCCGACAGGGGGCGGAGGCTACACCTTC
v_gene: TRBV6-5; j_gene: TRBJ2-1; abundance: NA; d_gene: NA; CDR3aa: CASIPSSSDNEQFF; CDR3nt: TGTGCCAGCATCCCTTCCTCTAGTGACAATGAGCAGTTCTTC
v_gene: TRBV27; j_gene: TRBJ2-7; abundance: NA; d_gene: NA; CDR3aa: CASSLFRSGEQYF; CDR3nt: TGTGCCAGCAGTTTATTCCGCTCGGGCGAGCAGTACTTC
v_gene: TRBV29-1; j_gene: TRBJ1-1; abundance: once; d_gene: NA; CDR3aa: CSADSSTQAFF; CDR3nt: TGCAGCGCCGATAGCAGTACCCAAGCTTTCTTT
v_gene: TRBV5-1; j_gene: TRBJ1-4; abundance: NA; d_gene: NA; CDR3aa: CASSPRGQSTNEKLFF; CDR3nt: TGCGCCAGCAGCCCTAGAGGACAGTCAACTAATGAAAAACTGTTTTTT